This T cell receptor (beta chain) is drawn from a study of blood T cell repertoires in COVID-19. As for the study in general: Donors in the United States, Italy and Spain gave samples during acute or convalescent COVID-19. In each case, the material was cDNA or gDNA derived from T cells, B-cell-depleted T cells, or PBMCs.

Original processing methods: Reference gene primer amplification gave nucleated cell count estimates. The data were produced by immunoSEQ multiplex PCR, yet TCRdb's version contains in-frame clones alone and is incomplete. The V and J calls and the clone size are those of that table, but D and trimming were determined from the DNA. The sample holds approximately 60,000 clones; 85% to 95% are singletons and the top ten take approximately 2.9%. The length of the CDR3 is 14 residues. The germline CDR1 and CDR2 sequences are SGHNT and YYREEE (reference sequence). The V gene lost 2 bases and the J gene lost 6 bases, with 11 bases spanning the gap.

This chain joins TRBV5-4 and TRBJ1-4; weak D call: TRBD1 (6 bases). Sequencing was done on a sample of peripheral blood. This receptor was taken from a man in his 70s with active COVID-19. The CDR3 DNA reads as TGTGCCAGCAGCTTCTTGGGGGCGGATGAAAAACTGTTTTTT. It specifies CASSFLGADEKLFF.